The rows below give T cell receptor beta chains drawn from one sample of a study of cytomegalovirus exposure and HLA in healthy donors. Assay used: immunoSEQ multiplex PCR; TCRdb lists only in-frame clones, some missing. The sample shows 130,000 to 150,000 clones, approximately 79% of them seen only once. The sequencing input was PBMCs. The receptors come from a woman aged 30 to 39 in good health and CMV-seronegative. The CDR3 runs from the conserved cysteine through the conserved F or W. D genes are given only for firm matches. Where a row states a size, it is once, few, many or the class of an expanded clone; other rows omit it.

D	V	size	J	DNA	CDR3
NA	TRBV19	NA	TRBJ1-4	TGTGCCAGTAGTATGGGGGGACCTGCAACTAATGAAAAACTGTTTTTT	CASSMGGPATNEKLFF
TRBD1	TRBV29-1	NA	TRBJ1-1	TGCAGCGTTTTGACAGGGGCGACTGAAGCTTTCTTT	CSVLTGATEAFF
NA	TRBV2	few	TRBJ1-1	TGTGCCAGCATTCTTAGTTGGGGGGGGTCTGAAGCTTTCTTT	CASILSWGGSEAFF
NA	TRBV29-1	NA	TRBJ1-2	TGCAGCGTGACGGAGGCCTATGGCTACACCTTC	CSVTEAYGYTF
TRBD1	TRBV6-5	NA	TRBJ1-2	TGTGCCAGCAGAGACAGGGGAAGCCTATACGGCTACACCTTC	CASRDRGSLYGYTF
NA	TRBV30	once	TRBJ1-1	TGTGCCTGGAGCCCTCGGACAGCCATGCTGAACACTGAAGCTTTCTTT	CAWSPRTAMLNTEAFF
TRBD1	TRBV28	NA	TRBJ2-2	TGTGCCAGCAGCCTGACAGGGGTAGCGAACACCGGGGAGCTGTTTTTT	CASSLTGVANTGELFF
NA	TRBV19	NA	TRBJ1-6	TGTGCCAGTACCGGGGACAAGCCTAATTCACCCCTCCACTTT	CASTGDKPNSPLHF
NA	TRBV11-2	NA	TRBJ1-6	TGTGCCAGCAGCTTAGGGTACAGGGAAGAAAATTCACCCCTCCACTTT	CASSLGYREENSPLHF
NA	TRBV6-6	once	TRBJ1-6	TGTGCCAGCAGTTTGCCAGGAGGATCACCCCTCCACTTT	CASSLPGGSPLHF
NA	TRBV4-3	NA	TRBJ1-5	TGCGCCAGCAGCCAAGATACGCGGAGCAATCAGCCCCAGCATTTT	CASSQDTRSNQPQHF
TRBD1	TRBV7-2	NA	TRBJ1-1	TGTGCCAGCAGCCGCAGACAGGGCCTCACTGAAGCTTTCTTT	CASSRRQGLTEAFF
NA	TRBV27	NA	TRBJ1-4	TGTGCCAGCAGTCGGAGTACAAATGAAAAACTGTTTTTT	CASSRSTNEKLFF
TRBD2	TRBV27	NA	TRBJ2-7	TGTGCCAGCAGTTCCGGCGGGAGCGAGCAGTACTTC	CASSSGGSEQYF
NA	TRBV7-9	NA	TRBJ2-5	TGTGCCAGCCGAACCACTACACCAGGGAAAGAGACCCAGTACTTC	CASRTTTPGKETQYF
TRBD2	TRBV5-4	NA	TRBJ2-5	TGTGCCAGCAGCCCCCAGAATAGCGGGGGGGCCGCTAACCAGTACTTC	CASSPQNSGGAANQYF
TRBD1	TRBV5-4	NA	TRBJ2-1	TGTGCCAGCAGCCGCTCCCCGGGACAGGGAGACAATGAGCAGTTCTTC	CASSRSPGQGDNEQFF
TRBD1	TRBV6-1	NA	TRBJ1-1	TGTGCCAGCAGTGAACCGGGACAGGGTAGAACTGAAGCTTTCTTT	CASSEPGQGRTEAFF
NA	TRBV9	NA	TRBJ2-7	TGTGCCAGCAGCGTACTTCCGTGGCCCGCCGCCGAGCAGTACTTC	CASSVLPWPAAEQYF
TRBD1	TRBV4-1	few	TRBJ1-6	TGCGCCAGCAGCCAAGAGACAGGGCTGTCACCCCTCCACTTT	CASSQETGLSPLHF
TRBD2	TRBV9	NA	TRBJ2-1	TGTGCCAGCAGCGCCAGCGGGAACTCCTACAATGAGCAGTTCTTC	CASSASGNSYNEQFF
NA	TRBV6-1	NA	TRBJ2-5	TGTGCCAGCAGTGAAAACGCCAGGGCAGAAGAGACCCAGTACTTC	CASSENARAEETQYF
TRBD1	TRBV7-2	NA	TRBJ1-2	TGTGCCAGCAGCTTGACAGGGGGCGGCTATGGCTACACCTTC	CASSLTGGGYGYTF
NA	TRBV9	NA	TRBJ2-2	TGTGCCAGCACCGGTCGAGGGGACAGCCTTAGCGGGGCCGGGGAGCTGTTTTTT	CASTGRGDSLSGAGELFF
NA	TRBV12-5	NA	TRBJ1-2	TGTGCTAGTGGTTTGAGGGGGAATGGCTACACCTTC	CASGLRGNGYTF
TRBD1	TRBV11-3	NA	TRBJ2-5	TGTGCCAGCAGCTGGGACAGGGACCAAGAGACCCAGTACTTC	CASSWDRDQETQYF
TRBD1	TRBV14	NA	TRBJ1-1	TGTGCCAGCAGCTTACGGACAGGGCAGAACACTGAAGCTTTCTTT	CASSLRTGQNTEAFF
TRBD1	TRBV10-1	NA	TRBJ1-5	TGCGCCAGCAGTGAGTCGGGGGACAGGGGAAGGCGGCAGCCCCAGCATTTT	CASSESGDRGRRQPQHF
TRBD2	TRBV7-9	NA	TRBJ2-7	TGTGCCAGCAGCTCCTGGGGACTAGCGGGGGGCGTTAGCTCCTACGAGCAGTACTTC	CASSSWGLAGGVSSYEQYF
TRBD1	TRBV5-8	NA	TRBJ2-5	TGTGCCAGCAGCGTCGGGACAGTCAACCAAGAGACCCAGTACTTC	CASSVGTVNQETQYF
NA	TRBV7-2	few	TRBJ1-5	TGTGCCAGCAGCTCGGGAGGTGGTGTGGGCAATCAGCCCCAGCATTTT	CASSSGGGVGNQPQHF
NA	TRBV30	few	TRBJ1-5	TGTGCCTGGAGCTCCCCATACAGAGTCAATCAGCCCCAGCATTTT	CAWSSPYRVNQPQHF
NA	TRBV9	NA	TRBJ1-3	TGTGCCAGCAGCGAGGACCCGGGACATTACTCTGGAAACACCATATATTTT	CASSEDPGHYSGNTIYF
NA	TRBV11-3	NA	TRBJ2-1	TGTGCCAGCAGTGCCAGGGGTAATGAGCAGTTCTTC	CASSARGNEQFF
TRBD1	TRBV5-6	few	TRBJ1-5	TGTGCCAGCAGCCTGGGGACAGGATTAAATCAGCCCCAGCATTTT	CASSLGTGLNQPQHF
TRBD1	TRBV5-1	NA	TRBJ2-3	TGCGCCAGCAGCTGGCGCCGACAGGGCAGCACAGATACGCAGTATTTT	CASSWRRQGSTDTQYF
NA	TRBV13	NA	TRBJ2-7	TGTGCCAGCAGCTCACGCACCACGACAGGCCCGTACTTC	CASSSRTTTGPYF
NA	TRBV11-2	NA	TRBJ1-1	TGTGCCAGCAGCTTAGGGCAGGTAAAGGCTGAAGCTTTCTTT	CASSLGQVKAEAFF
TRBD1	TRBV7-9	NA	TRBJ1-1	TGTGCCAGCAGCTTAGCGAGGAGGACAGGGGAAGCTTTCTTT	CASSLARRTGEAFF
TRBD1	TRBV5-6	NA	TRBJ2-3	TGTGCCAGCAGTATACAGGGGGCGCGGGTCACAGATACGCAGTATTTT	CASSIQGARVTDTQYF
NA	TRBV7-8	NA	TRBJ1-1	TGTGCCAGCAGCCCCTCGGAGGTGAACACTGAAGCTTTCTTT	CASSPSEVNTEAFF
TRBD1	TRBV6-1	NA	TRBJ2-1	TGTGCCAGCAGAGCGCCGGGACAGGGAGGATATGAGCAGTTCTTC	CASRAPGQGGYEQFF
NA	TRBV7-6	once	TRBJ2-6	TGTGCCAGCAGCCATGCCCTGTCGCGCGGGGCCAACGTCCTGACTTTC	CASSHALSRGANVLTF
TRBD1	TRBV15	NA	TRBJ1-5	TGTGCCACCAGCAGAGATGGAGAGGGGGCTATACAGCCCCAGCATTTT	CATSRDGEGAIQPQHF
TRBD1	TRBV7-9	NA	TRBJ1-2	TGTGCCAGCAGCTCCGCTCGACAGGGATTGCGTGGCTACACCTTC	CASSSARQGLRGYTF
NA	TRBV5-1	NA	TRBJ1-2	TGCGCCAGCAGCCCCCGGGGGGCAAAGGGTCCCACATCCTTCTATGGCTACACCTTC	CASSPRGAKGPTSFYGYTF
TRBD1	TRBV6-6	NA	TRBJ2-3	TGTGCCAGCAGCCACGGGACAGGGGAGGAGTATTTT	CASSHGTGEEYF
NA	TRBV15	NA	TRBJ1-2	TGTGCCACCAGCAGAGAAGGGGATGGCTACACCTTC	CATSREGDGYTF
NA	TRBV6-5	NA	TRBJ2-7	TGTGCCAGCAGTTTCGACCGGGATCAGGAGCAGTACTTC	CASSFDRDQEQYF